This T cell receptor (beta chain) is drawn from a study of blood T cell repertoires in COVID-19. As for the study in general: From the United States, Italy and Spain came samples of acute and convalescent COVID-19. In each case, the material was cDNA or gDNA derived from T cells, B-cell-depleted T cells, or PBMCs.

In the authors' methods: Scientists estimated how many nucleated cells there were by amplifying reference gene primers. The method was immunoSEQ multiplex PCR; TCRdb's version includes in-frame clones alone and lacks a portion of them. V and J calls and clone size are copied from that table; D and trimming were computed from the DNA. The table lists 380,000 or so clones, more than 80% of them singletons. There are 16 residues in the CDR3. The ends lost 3 bases at V and 7 bases at J; junction bases unmatched: 16. Per germline, CDR1 DFQATT and CDR2 SNEGSKA (reference sequence). This clonotype was obtained from a man between 35 and 55 years old with acute or convalescent COVID-19. Sequencing input: peripheral blood. The chain links TRBV20-1 to TRBJ2-3; 7 bases fit TRBD2. DNA for the CDR3: TGCAGTGCTAGTCTTTACGGGGGAGGGGCTTTGTATACGCAGTATTTT. Encoded protein: CSASLYGGGALYTQYF.